Reported below is one T cell receptor (beta chain). Its antigen remains unidentified. The sample originates from a study of T cell responses to AZD1222 COVID-19 vaccine. Study as a whole: Combined were second doses at about 4 or about 12 weeks.

Whole-study results and caveats: Regions 160-218 and 743-854 dominated among vaccine-associated CD4 TCRs spanning spike.

The data were produced by immunoSEQ multiplex PCR, yet TCRdb's version contains in-frame clones alone and is incomplete. Among about 110,000 clones, approximately 90% were seen once, and the ten largest hold roughly 6.9%. Per germline, CDR1 SGHAT and CDR2 FQNNGV. The V gene lost 1 base and the J gene lost 6 bases, with 11 bases spanning the gap. The CDR3 consists of 14 residues. The sample was peripheral blood, taken on day 0 of AZD1222 vaccination. This clonotype was sampled from an adult in good health. This chain uses TRBV11-2 with TRBJ2-3; a possible D gene is TRBD1 (6 bases). The CDR3 nucleotides read TGTGCCAGCAGCTTAGGTTACCAGGGGGATACGCAGTATTTT. As protein: CASSLGYQGDTQYF.